One and the same sample provided the 27 T cell receptor beta chains below, sequenced in a study of blood T cell repertoires in COVID-19. TCRdb's table, derived via immunoSEQ multiplex PCR, lists solely in-frame clones and lacks some. The profile shows some 70,000 clones, around 90% of them singletons. What was sequenced was peripheral blood. All receptors come from a middle-aged man with active COVID-19.

The DNA for the CDR3 is TGCGCCAGCAGCCAACTGAAAATGGCCGGGACAGAGATCATGAACACTGAAGCTTTCTTT. Protein: CASSQLKMAGTEIMNTEAFF. J is TRBJ1-1 and V is TRBV4-3; 7 nucleotides line up with TRBD1. V was pared by 2 bases and J by 0 bases, with 18 bases of the junction left unmatched. In germline, CDR1 is LGHNA, CDR2 YSLEER. CDR3 size: 20 residues.

The chain has TRBV30 and TRBJ1-2; 12 bases map to TRBD1. Trimming took 3 bases from V and 7 from J; bases not matched to a gene: 3. The CDR3 sequence is 13 residues long. Per the germline V gene, CDR1 is GTSNPN and CDR2 is SVGIG (reference sequence). For the CDR3, the DNA is TGTGCCTGGAGCGGGGACAGGGGGCCTGGCTACACCTTC. Its translation: CAWSGDRGPGYTF.

This chain connects TRBV27 to TRBJ2-3; TRBD1 is a possible D gene (6 bases). This CDR3 has 14 residues. V was cut by 4 bases and J by 4 bases, with 12 bases left in between. CDR1 and CDR2 from the germline V gene are MNHEY and SMNVEV (reference sequence). CDR3 sequence reads: CASSYRARADTQYF. CDR3 DNA: TGTGCCAGCAGTTACAGGGCCCGGGCAGATACGCAGTATTTT.

The chain uses TRBV21-1 and TRBJ1-1; the listed D gene, TRBD1, was not tested against the DNA. TRBV21-1 represents a pseudogene. The CDR3 is 15 amino acids. The CDR3 sequence is CASSKGGHKNTEAFF. CDR3 sequence (DNA): TGTGCCAGCAGCAAAGGAGGACACAAGAACACTGAAGCTTTCTTT.

For the CDR3, the DNA is TGTGCCAGCAGTGAATACGCCCCTCGGGACGGGGAGCTGTTTTTT. It encodes CASSEYAPRDGELFF. This chain connects TRBV6-1 to TRBJ2-2; D might be TRBD2 (5 bases). V was clipped by 2 bases and J by 7 bases, with 14 bases between them. The CDR3 is 15 amino acids. Per the germline V gene, CDR1 is MNHNS and CDR2 is SASEGT.

The V gene is TRBV30, the J gene TRBJ2-5; tentative D call: TRBD2 (5 bases). V dropped 1 base and J dropped 5 bases, with 14 bases sitting between them. In germline, CDR1 is GTSNPN, CDR2 SVGIG (reference sequence). The CDR3 is made up of 14 amino acids. The CDR3 is CAWSAGLPGETQYF. CDR3 nucleotides: TGTGCCTGGAGTGCGGGCCTGCCGGGGGAGACCCAGTACTTC.

The chain couples TRBV5-4 to TRBJ2-5, with D possibly matching TRBD2 (5 bases). CDR3 length: 13 residues. In germline, CDR1 is SGHNT, CDR2 YYREEE (reference sequence). V was cut by 2 bases and J by 4 bases, with 9 bases left in between. DNA of the CDR3: TGTGCCAGCAGCTTAGCAGGAGGAGAGACCCAGTACTTC. This encodes CASSLAGGETQYF.

This clone was observed a handful of times. This chain connects TRBV6-6 to TRBJ1-5; the match to TRBD1 covers 9 bases. The CDR3 loop spans 14 amino acids. The germline V gene has CDR1 MNHNY and CDR2 SVGAGI (reference sequence). J was trimmed by 7 bases and V by 11 bases; bases with no gene match: 12. CDR3 region: CASIPGQGAQPQHF. The CDR3 DNA follows: TGTGCCTCCATTCCGGGACAGGGCGCCCAGCCCCAGCATTTT.

The chain couples TRBV6-5 to TRBJ1-5, with 7 bases aligning to TRBD1. The CDR3 runs to 13 residues. The ends lost 4 bases at V and 5 bases at J; junction bases unmatched: 2. Per the germline V gene, CDR1 is MNHEY and CDR2 is SVGAGI. CDR3 sequence: CASSSQGDQPQHF. Here the CDR3 DNA reads TGTGCCAGCAGTTCCCAGGGGGATCAGCCCCAGCATTTT.

This sequence joins TRBV2 and TRBJ1-2, with TRBD1 identical over 10 bases. The V and J ends lost 7 bases and 3 bases, in that order; junction bases with no gene match: 2. CDR3 length equals 13 residues. CDR1 is SNHLY and CDR2 is FYNNEI in the germline V gene. CDR3 DNA sequence: TGTGCCAGCAAGGGGACAGGGGACTATGGCTACACCTTC. Its protein product is CASKGTGDYGYTF.

This clone occurred once. CDR3 protein: CSVGNRGLGAFF. The CDR3 region has the DNA TGCAGCGTTGGAAACAGGGGGCTTGGAGCTTTCTTT. The chain uses TRBV29-1 and TRBJ1-1; the match to TRBD1 covers 9 bases. Germline V CDR1 and CDR2: SQVTM, ANQGSEA. Trimming cost V 4 bases and J 10 bases; bases outside gene matches: 7. This CDR3 contains 12 residues. The entire variable domain, with the rest obtained from reference TRBV29-1 and TRBJ1-1, is as follows: SAVISQKPSRDICQRGTSLTIQCQVDSQVTMMFWYRQQPGQSLTLIATANQGSEATYESGFVIDKFPISRPNLTFSTLTVSNMSPEDSSIYLCSVGNRGLGAFFGQGTRLTVV.

This chain joins TRBV4-3 and TRBJ1-3, with D hard to call. The CDR3 runs 14 residues. V was clipped by 4 bases and J by 2 bases, with 9 bases between them. Germline V gene data show CDR1 as LGHNA and CDR2 as YSLEER. DNA for the CDR3: TGCGCCAGCAGCCGCTCCGGGACTGGAAACACCATATATTTT. This encodes CASSRSGTGNTIYF.

The chain combines TRBV6-2 or TRBV6-3 with TRBJ2-3; the match to TRBD2 covers 10 bases. Trimming took 6 bases from V and 2 from J; bases not matched to a gene: 8. This CDR3 spans 16 amino acids. Germline CDR1 MNHEY, CDR2 SVGEGT. The chain's CDR3 is CASSRPSGSYTDTQYF. Written as DNA, the CDR3 is TGTGCCAGCAGCCGCCCTAGCGGGAGCTACACAGATACGCAGTATTTT.

V and J are TRBV11-2 and TRBJ2-5; 9 nucleotides agree with TRBD1. There are 14 residues in the CDR3. Germline assignment: CDR1 SGHAT and CDR2 FQNNGV. J gave up 5 bases and V 3 bases, and 4 bases lay outside the gene matches. This CDR3 reads CASSLGTGYETQYF. The CDR3 bases are TGTGCCAGCAGCTTGGGGACAGGGTATGAGACCCAGTACTTC.

CDR3 in DNA: TGTGCCAGCAGCTTAGCGTATGGACTAGCGGGAACCGGGGAGCTGTTTTTT. Translation: CASSLAYGLAGTGELFF. The chain carries TRBV7-9 and TRBJ2-2; 12 positions agree with TRBD2. Germline V gene sequence: CDR1 SEHNR, CDR2 FQNEAQ (reference sequence). CDR3 size: 17 residues. Germline trimming cut 0 bases from V and 5 bases from J; bases unmatched to any gene: 4.

The chain uses TRBV21-1 and TRBJ1-1; TRBD1 was called by the table and not checked on the DNA. TRBV21-1 is a known pseudogene. The CDR3 spans 16 residues. The CDR3 spells CASSNWGTDMNTEAFF. The DNA for the CDR3 is TGTGCCAGCAGCAATTGGGGGACAGACATGAACACTGAAGCTTTCTTT.

This chain uses TRBV5-5 with TRBJ2-1, with D possibly matching TRBD2 (6 bases). Trimming left V 0 bases short and J 7 bases short, with 14 bases between. The CDR3 totals 15 residues. Germline CDR1 and CDR2: SGHKS and YYEKEE (reference sequence). CDR3 coding DNA: TGTGCCAGCAGCTTGGAGGAGGGGCCGCGGAATGAGCAGTTCTTC. Its protein product is CASSLEEGPRNEQFF.

The gene calls are TRBV4-2 and TRBJ1-3, with 8 bases fitting TRBD1. CDR1 is LGHNA and CDR2 is YNFKEQ in the germline V gene. V shed 4 bases and J 0 bases; nucleotides not matched to a gene: 2. The CDR3 spans 15 residues. CDR3 bases: TGTGCCAGCAGCCTAACAGGGGGCTCTGGAAACACCATATATTTT. Translating gives CASSLTGGSGNTIYF.

The CDR3 sequence: CASSLAHSGGGTQYF. The CDR3, as DNA: TGTGCCAGCAGCTTAGCGCACAGCGGGGGTGGCACGCAGTATTTT. The chain is built from TRBV7-2 and TRBJ2-3, with 8 positions matching TRBD2. CDR1 SGHTA and CDR2 FQGNSA come from the germline V gene. V shed 0 bases and J 9 bases; nucleotides not matched to a gene: 8. The CDR3 is 15 amino acids.

This clone came up once. The chain carries TRBV28 and TRBJ1-2; D remains ambiguous. The V gene's germline CDR1 is MDHEN and CDR2 SYDVKM. Trimming took 11 bases from V and 0 from J, leaving 13 bases between them. This CDR3 contains 13 residues. DNA for the CDR3: TGTGCCCTGGCGACAAAAGCTAACTATGGCTACACCTTC. Protein sequence: CALATKANYGYTF.

The rearrangement links TRBV6-5 to TRBJ1-6; TRBD1 is a possible D gene (6 bases). The CDR3 loop spans 14 amino acids. The ends were cut back, 4 bases at V and 6 bases at J, with 10 bases in the middle. Germline assignment: CDR1 MNHEY and CDR2 SVGAGI. The CDR3 DNA follows: TGTGCCAGCAGTTTGGGACAAGCTAATTCACCCCTCCACTTT. Its translation: CASSLGQANSPLHF.

The rearrangement joins TRBV7-2 to TRBJ1-1; 9 bases line up with TRBD1. The CDR3 is made up of 13 amino acids. The germline CDR1 and CDR2 sequences are SGHTA and FQGNSA. J lost 6 bases, V lost 6 bases, and 5 bases had no gene match. CDR3 sequence reads: CASRHDRGAEAFF. The DNA of the CDR3 is TGTGCCAGCAGACATGACAGGGGGGCTGAAGCTTTCTTT.

CDR3 protein: CASSLTLAFSSYEQYF. CDR3 DNA: TGTGCCAGCAGCTTAACACTAGCGTTTAGCTCCTACGAGCAGTACTTC. This chain uses TRBV7-2 with TRBJ2-7; TRBD2 matches 7 bases. The CDR3 runs 16 residues. V trimming: 2 bases; J trimming: 0 bases; junction bases outside the gene matches: 7. The germline V gene encodes CDR1 SGHTA and CDR2 FQGNSA.

This chain joins TRBV4-2 and TRBJ1-1, with 9 bases lining up with TRBD1. This CDR3 has 15 amino acids. V lost 0 bases to trimming and J lost 1 base; unmatched junction nucleotides: 0. The germline gives CDR1 LGHNA, CDR2 YNFKEQ. CDR3 bases: TGTGCCAGCAGCCAAGAGGGACAGGGGAACACTGAAGCTTTCTTT. This gives the protein CASSQEGQGNTEAFF.

The chain combines TRBV28 with TRBJ1-6, with 8 bases fitting TRBD1. Germline CDR1 is MDHEN and CDR2 is SYDVKM. This CDR3 has 13 amino acids. V shed 2 bases and J 9 bases; nucleotides not matched to a gene: 0. CDR3 coding DNA: TGTGCCAGCAGTTTACAGGGGGCTTCACCCCTCCACTTT. It codes for CASSLQGASPLHF.

The genes are TRBV21-1 and TRBJ1-3; TRBD1, as called in the table, went unchecked against the DNA. TRBV21-1 is reported as a pseudogene. The CDR3 is 20 amino acids. DNA of the CDR3: TGTGCCAGCAGCTCCCACGCCGGGACAGGGAGGCCTCGATCTGGAAACACCATATATTTT. Translation gives CASSSHAGTGRPRSGNTIYF.

As to this clone: Because the CDR3's place on the DNA is in doubt, the DNA is left out and the CDR3 is given as listed by TCRdb. V gene TRBV7-5 combines with J gene TRBJ2-7; the table's D call TRBD2 went unverified against the DNA. TRBV7-5 is an annotated pseudogene. From its first to its last residue, the CDR3 has 14 amino acids. This CDR3 is CVRTRVAEGSEQYF.